The subject of this entry is one T cell receptor (beta chain). What it binds is unknown. With 4 bases clipped from V and 8 bases from J, the junction kept 8 bases outside the gene matches. The length of the CDR3 is 13 residues. The germline gives CDR1 SGHRS, CDR2 YFSETQ. This entry belongs to a study of cytomegalovirus exposure and HLA in healthy donors. Whole-study findings and limits: A highly shared variant cluster was judged a likely technical artifact. It was in a later analysis that TCR association rates were seen to vary by HLA locus, highest for DRB1 and lowest for HLA-C.

The study ran its PCR with 60 Vbeta and 13 Jbeta primers. Generated by immunoSEQ multiplex PCR, the TCRdb table keeps only in-frame clones and is missing some. The sample shows about 160,000 clones, about 80% of them seen only once. This TCR came from a man aged 18 to 29 in good health and CMV-seropositive. The chain links TRBV5-1 to TRBJ1-1; 7 bases are a match to TRBD1. The source material was PBMCs. CDR3 in amino acids: CASSPGQPPEAFF. DNA of the CDR3: TGCGCCAGCAGCCCGGGACAGCCCCCAGAAGCTTTCTTT.